Below are 7 T cell receptor beta chains sequenced from a single sample in a study of T cell repertoires in cytomegalovirus infection. TCRdb used MiXCR to reprocess the reads, holding one entry per CDR3 protein. The sample lists approximately 180,000 distinct CDR3 sequences, approximately 19% occurring once. The sequenced sample consisted of PBMCs. All receptors derive from a human donor in good health (CMV status not recorded). Some clones in this sample may be carry-over from other donors' samples.

V and J are TRBV11-3 and TRBJ2-2; possibly TRBD2 for D (5 bases). Germline loops: CDR1 SGHNT, CDR2 YENEEA. The CDR3 has 18 residues. V was pared by 0 bases and J by 1 base, with 15 bases between. CDR3 bases: TGTGCCAGCAGCTTAGATCCATGGGGTAGCGTGAACACCGGGGAGCTGTTTTTT. It specifies CASSLDPWGSVNTGELFF.

CDR3: CASSIRTGGSGTPLHF. CDR3 bases: TGTGCCAGCAGCATAAGGACAGGGGGCTCAGGAACACCCCTCCACTTT. The V call is TRBV5-6, the J call TRBJ1-6; TRBD1 matches 11 bases. Germline V gene data show CDR1 as SGHDT and CDR2 as YYEEEE. The CDR3 length is 16 residues. V was clipped by 4 bases and J by 11 bases; unmatched bases: 11.

There are a few counts of this clonotype. This sequence joins TRBV14 and TRBJ1-5; no clear D gene. Trimming shortened V by 1 base and J by 2 bases, and 9 bases separated the two germline ends. The CDR3 spans 15 residues. CDR1 SGHDN and CDR2 FVKESK come from the germline V gene. CDR3 sequence (DNA): TGTGCCAGCAGCCAAGGAAGTTGGGGCAATCAGCCCCAGCATTTT. Translated, it gives CASSQGSWGNQPQHF.

This clonotype was seen at least ten times. This chain uses TRBV7-2 with TRBJ1-2, with 9 bases matching TRBD1. The CDR3 runs to 15 residues. CDR1 and CDR2 (germline): SGHTA, FQGNSA. The V and J ends lost 5 bases and 4 bases, in that order; junction bases with no gene match: 8. The CDR3 reads CASSPGQGRGYGYTF. For the CDR3, the DNA is TGTGCCAGCAGCCCCGGACAGGGGAGAGGCTATGGCTACACCTTC.

This clonotype showed up just a few times. CDR3 region: CASSRDRDYEQYF. In DNA, the CDR3 is TGTGCCAGCAGTAGGGACCGGGACTACGAGCAGTACTTC. This chain uses TRBV11-3 with TRBJ2-7; either TRBD1 or TRBD2 may fit D (5 bases each). This CDR3 is built from 13 residues. Trimming pared 6 bases from V and 3 bases from J, leaving 12 bases between. Germline V gives CDR1 SGHNT, CDR2 YENEEA.

The genes are TRBV5-6 and TRBJ1-1; 7 bases are a match to TRBD1. The germline gives CDR1 SGHDT, CDR2 YYEEEE. The V gene end was trimmed by 1 base and the J gene end by 1 base; junction bases not matched to a gene: 4. There are 15 residues in the CDR3. Here the CDR3 reads CASSLFRGPNTEAFF. CDR3 in DNA: TGTGCCAGCAGCTTGTTTAGGGGGCCGAACACTGAAGCTTTCTTT.

V gene TRBV28 combines with J gene TRBJ2-4, with D hard to call. Trimming removed 5 bases from V and 0 bases from J, with 17 bases in between. This CDR3 comprises 17 residues. Germline CDR1 and CDR2: MDHEN and SYDVKM. The CDR3 DNA sequence: TGTGCCAGCAGTATCCAACCGGTGAAAATAGCCAAAAACATTCAGTACTTC. As protein: CASSIQPVKIAKNIQYF.